Listed below are T cell receptor beta chains from one sample, sequenced in a study of OX40 agonist ivuxolimab in advanced cancers. Method: immunoSEQ multiplex PCR; TCRdb's copy keeps in-frame clones and lacks some. The data contain under 55,000 clones, approximately 85% of them singletons. The specimen comprised CD4+ or CD8+ T cells sorted from blood, sampled in a trial of the OX40 agonist ivuxolimab. The receptor set was obtained from an adult with an advanced solid tumor such as melanoma, head and neck, liver or kidney cancer. CDR3s include the opening cysteine and the closing phenylalanine or tryptophan. Some rows have no size entry. The others give once, few or many, or a class for an expanded clone.

TRBV6-1	TRBJ1-4	.	CASSLNEKLFF
TRBV28	TRBJ1-2	.	CASSLQGYGYTF
TRBV25-1	TRBJ2-3	.	CASSRKSTDTQYF
TRBV28	TRBJ1-4	once	CASAVVRANEKLFF
TRBV6-1	TRBJ2-4	.	CASIRDVGTNIQYF
TRBV12-2	TRBJ2-6	.	CASRLDPGRPSGANVLTF
TRBV7-8	TRBJ2-5	.	CASSLGGTETQYF
TRBV11-2	TRBJ1-6	.	CASSLATGWNSPLHF
TRBV6-6	TRBJ2-2	.	CASSRGDTGELFF
TRBV15	TRBJ1-2	.	CATSRGPSRQAVEWFTF
TRBV7-9	TRBJ1-2	few	CASSLDWGGYTF
TRBV4-1	TRBJ1-1	.	CASSQEVTGDTEAFF
TRBV19	TRBJ2-1	.	CASSPSGTGSYNEQFF
TRBV30	TRBJ1-1	.	CAWGRRNTEAFF
TRBV28	TRBJ1-2	.	CASKQPINYGYTF
TRBV30	TRBJ2-1	.	CAWSVRAGVSEQFF
TRBV29-1	TRBJ1-2	.	CSARTGRDYGYTF
TRBV28	TRBJ1-5	few	CASSTQGQGVGQPQHF
TRBV7-9	TRBJ2-7	.	CASSFWRDSYEQYF
TRBV19	TRBJ2-2	.	CASSHRGRTGELFF
TRBV27	TRBJ2-7	once	CASRRDAQYEQYF
TRBV28	TRBJ2-7	.	CASKAGGPAYEQYF
TRBV10-2	TRBJ1-5	.	CASSDRTGTGYNQPQHF
TRBV6-1	TRBJ2-1	.	CASSEGRANVREQFF
TRBV6-5	.	.	CATAAGATYEQYF
TRBV28	TRBJ1-1	.	CASSSSILWEAFF
TRBV28	TRBJ2-2	few	CASRVVRALGLAENTGELFF
TRBV4-2	TRBJ2-3	.	CASSPRSEDTQYF
TRBV7-9	TRBJ2-2	.	CASSIRQTGELFF
TRBV5-1	TRBJ2-1	.	CASSLGGRSSYNEQFF
TRBV7-2	TRBJ2-3	.	CASSFSRLSTDTQYF
TRBV28	TRBJ2-7	.	CVTSGSLAYEQYF
TRBV18	TRBJ2-5	.	CASSPTRTSGRRVGETQYF
TRBV27	TRBJ2-7	few	CASSSPTAAYEQYF
TRBV5-1	TRBJ2-2	.	CASSLAQGLGELFF